This T cell receptor beta chain came from a study of PD-1 blockade in classical Hodgkin lymphoma. CDR3 size: 14 residues. Per the germline V gene, CDR1 is MNHNY and CDR2 is SVGAGI (reference sequence). Deletions cut 5 bases from V and 3 bases from J, with 13 bases between. The repertoire was sequenced with immunoSEQ multiplex PCR; TCRdb's copy has only in-frame clones and lacks some. The table includes around 26,000 clones, about 80% detected once. Every patient had relapsed following autologous stem cell transplantation, and cohorts differed in brentuximab vedotin exposure. The chain links TRBV6-6 to TRBJ1-1; maybe TRBD1 (6 bases). This receptor was taken from a human donor with classical Hodgkin lymphoma. The source material was peripheral blood mononuclear cells (PBMCs), sampled before the second cycle of nivolumab. The CDR3 DNA reads TGTGCCAGCAGTCTCGGGGGGGGCGACACTGAAGCTTTCTTT. As protein: CASSLGGGDTEAFF.